The clone carrying this T cell receptor beta chain was seen just once. This specimen comes from a study of blood T cell repertoires in COVID-19. The CDR3 length is 12 residues. The ends were cut back, 7 bases at V and 1 base at J, with 6 bases in the middle. The germline CDR1 and CDR2 sequences are LNHNV and YYDKDF (reference sequence). TCRdb keeps only in-frame clones here, not all; method: immunoSEQ multiplex PCR. Of just over 650,000 clones in the sample, around 89% were seen once. The chain couples TRBV15 to TRBJ2-3; D is perhaps TRBD1 (5 bases). The TCR was taken from a woman between 18 and 29 years old with acute or convalescent COVID-19. The specimen was peripheral blood. The chain's CDR3 is CATIQGTDTQYF. The CDR3 nucleotides read TGTGCCACCATACAGGGCACAGATACGCAGTATTTT.